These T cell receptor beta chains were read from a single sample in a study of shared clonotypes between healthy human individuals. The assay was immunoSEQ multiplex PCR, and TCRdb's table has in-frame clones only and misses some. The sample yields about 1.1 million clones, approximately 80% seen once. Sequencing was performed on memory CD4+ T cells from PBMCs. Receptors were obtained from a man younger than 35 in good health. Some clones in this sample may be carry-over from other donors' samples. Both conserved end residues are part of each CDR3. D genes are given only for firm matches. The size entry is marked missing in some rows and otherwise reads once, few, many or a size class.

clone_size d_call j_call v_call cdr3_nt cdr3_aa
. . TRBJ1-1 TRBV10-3 TGTGCCATCACCCAGGGCATGAACACTGAAGCTTTCTTT CAITQGMNTEAFF
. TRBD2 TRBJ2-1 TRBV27 TGTGCCAGCAGACCTCCTAGCGGAAGTAGAAGGATGATCTTC CASRPPSGSRRMIF
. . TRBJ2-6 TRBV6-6 TGTGCCAGCAGTTACGCTGGGGCCAACGTCCTGACTTTC CASSYAGANVLTF
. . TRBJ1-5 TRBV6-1 TGTGCCAGCAGTGAAGCTTGGAGGGGTCAGCCCCAGCATTTT CASSEAWRGQPQHF
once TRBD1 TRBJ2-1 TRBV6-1 TGTGCCAGCCTACCGCCGGGACAGGGCTACAATGAGCAGTTCTTC CASLPPGQGYNEQFF
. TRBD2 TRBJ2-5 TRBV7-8 TGTGCCAGCAGCCCTGGACTAGCGGGAGGGCCTTACTCTGGTGAGACCCAGTACTTC CASSPGLAGGPYSGETQYF
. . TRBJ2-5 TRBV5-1 TGCGCCAGCAGTCGAGCGGGTGGAGAGACCCAGTACTTC CASSRAGGETQYF
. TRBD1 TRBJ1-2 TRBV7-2 TGTGCCAGCAGCGACCAGGGGGTAGTGCAAGGCTACACCTTC CASSDQGVVQGYTF
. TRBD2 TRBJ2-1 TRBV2 TGTGCCAGCAGTGGGCGGGAGGGTGAGCAGTTCTTC CASSGREGEQFF
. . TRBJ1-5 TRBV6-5 TGTGCCAGCAGTTACGATGGGGCCCTACGGCCCCAGCATTTT CASSYDGALRPQHF
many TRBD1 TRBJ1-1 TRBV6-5 TGTGCCAGCAGTCGGGACAGAAATATGAACACTGAAGCTTTCTTT CASSRDRNMNTEAFF
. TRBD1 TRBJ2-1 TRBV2 TGTGCCAGCAGTGAAGTCGGCGGGACAGGTTGGGATGAGCAGTTCTTC CASSEVGGTGWDEQFF
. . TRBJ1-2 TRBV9 TGTGCCAGCAGCCCCGGCGGGGGGCGCATTTATGGCTACACCTTC CASSPGGGRIYGYTF
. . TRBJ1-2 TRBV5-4 TGTGCCAGCAGCTTAGATCGCAGGGAGAATGATGGCTACACCTTC CASSLDRRENDGYTF
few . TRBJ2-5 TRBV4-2 TGTGCCAGCAGCCAAGGGGGCACGGCCCAAGAGACCCAGTACTTC CASSQGGTAQETQYF
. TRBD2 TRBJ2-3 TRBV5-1 TGCGCCAGCAGCACAACGAGGGGACTAGCGGTAGATACGCAGTATTTT CASSTTRGLAVDTQYF
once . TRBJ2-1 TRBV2 TGTGCCAGCAGTAGGGACAACCAGGTCAATGAGCAGTTCTTC CASSRDNQVNEQFF
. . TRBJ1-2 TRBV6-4 TGTGCCAGCACCCTAACACAGAGGGACTATGGCTACACCTTC CASTLTQRDYGYTF
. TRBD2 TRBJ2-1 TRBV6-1 TGTGCCAGCAGTGCCGGGGGGGGAGGGACGTGGAGGAATGAGCAGTTCTTC CASSAGGGGTWRNEQFF
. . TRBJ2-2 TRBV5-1 TGCGCCAGCAGCTTGGAGTCGGATGGCCGCGGGGAGCTGTTTTTT CASSLESDGRGELFF